This TCR beta chain is drawn from a study of blood T cell repertoires in COVID-19. Whole-study context: Sample material is recorded as cDNA or gDNA derived from T cells, B-cell-depleted T cells, or PBMCs.

Using immunoSEQ multiplex PCR, the repertoire was profiled, and TCRdb retains in-frame clones only, with some absent. The repertoire consists of roughly 120,000 clones, with around 76% occurring once and the leading ten covering about 2.3%. This clone was detected a few times. CDR3 length: 15 residues. With 4 bases clipped from V and 4 bases from J, the junction kept 7 bases outside the gene matches. Looked up from germline, CDR1 is SGHRS and CDR2 is YFSETQ. The sample taken for sequencing was peripheral blood. The rearrangement uses TRBV5-1 and TRBJ2-3, with 9 bases identical to TRBD1. The source of this sequence is a man in his sixties or seventies with acute or convalescent COVID-19. The CDR3: CASSLPGQGADTQYF. DNA for the CDR3: TGCGCCAGCAGCCTCCCGGGACAGGGAGCAGATACGCAGTATTTT. The whole variable domain, remainder taken from reference TRBV5-1 and TRBJ2-3, is KAGVTQTPRYLIKTRGQQVTLSCSPISGHRSVSWYQQTPGQGLQFLFEYFSETQRNKGNFPGRFSGRQFSNSRSEMNVSTLELGDSALYLCASSLPGQGADTQYFGPGTRLTVL.